Sequencing of this TCR beta chain was carried out in a study of blood T cell repertoires in COVID-19. Study context: COVID-19 samples collected from the United States, Italy and Spain covered acute and convalescent phases. From T cells, B-cell-depleted T cells, or PBMCs came the material, which was cDNA or gDNA.

Authors' methods: Scientists estimated how many nucleated cells there were by amplifying reference gene primers. Measured with immunoSEQ multiplex PCR; TCRdb has only the in-frame clones, and not every one. That table is the source of V, J and clone size, and D and trimming were worked out from the DNA. The repertoire consists of some 380,000 clones, with nearly 90% occurring once and the leading ten covering 6.5%. The receptor's source is a man between 18 and 29 years old with active or convalescent COVID-19. Sample: peripheral blood.

This CDR3 is CASSSSWGQGVYGYTF. DNA for the CDR3: TGTGCCAGCAGCTCCTCCTGGGGACAGGGGGTGTATGGCTACACCTTC. The genes are TRBV7-9 and TRBJ1-2; 11 nucleotides agree with TRBD1. With 4 bases clipped from V and 5 bases from J, the junction kept 9 bases outside the gene matches. Germline-derived CDR1 and CDR2 are SEHNR and FQNEAQ (reference sequence). This CDR3 has 16 residues. The full variable domain, completed using reference TRBV7-9 and TRBJ1-2, is DTGVSQNPRHKITKRGQNVTFRCDPISEHNRLYWYRQTLGQGPEFLTYFQNEAQLEKSRLLSDRFSAERPKGSFSTLEIQRTEQGDSAMYLCASSSSWGQGVYGYTFGSGTRLTVV.